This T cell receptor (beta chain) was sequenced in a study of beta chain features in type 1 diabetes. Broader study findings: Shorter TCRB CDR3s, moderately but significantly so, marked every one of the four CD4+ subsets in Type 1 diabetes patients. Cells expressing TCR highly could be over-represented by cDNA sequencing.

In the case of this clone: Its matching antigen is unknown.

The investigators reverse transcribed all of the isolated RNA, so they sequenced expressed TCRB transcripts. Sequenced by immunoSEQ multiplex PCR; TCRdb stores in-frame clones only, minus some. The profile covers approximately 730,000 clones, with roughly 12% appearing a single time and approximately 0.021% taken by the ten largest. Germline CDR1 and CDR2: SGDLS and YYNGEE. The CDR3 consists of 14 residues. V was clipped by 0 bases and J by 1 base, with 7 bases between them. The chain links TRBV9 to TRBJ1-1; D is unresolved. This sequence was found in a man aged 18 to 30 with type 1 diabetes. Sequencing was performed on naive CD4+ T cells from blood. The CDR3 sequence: CASSVVPSNTEAFF. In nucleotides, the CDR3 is TGTGCCAGCAGCGTAGTCCCGTCGAACACTGAAGCTTTCTTT.